The subject of this entry is one T cell receptor beta chain. Its antigen remains unknown. A J-beta primer mix and a sample-barcoded 5' primer were used in a second PCR of roughly 6 to 12 cycles. Samples each returned at least 3 million CDR3-containing paired-end reads. TCRdb reprocessed the 5' RACE reads via MiXCR and lists one record per CDR3 protein. Of around 1.5 million distinct CDR3 sequences in the sample, approximately 38% were seen once. This sample is drawn from a study of blood T cells in healthy people across ages. Regarding the study as a whole: Possibly, changes in expanded clonotypes were confounded because donor CMV status was unknown.

Each donor supplied 7.5 to 10 milliliters of peripheral blood. The clonotype comes from a woman aged 18-29 years in good health. Sequencing was carried out using blood.

The CDR3 loop is CASQAIYNEQFF. In DNA form, the CDR3 reads TGTGCCAGCCAGGCTATCTACAATGAGCAGTTCTTC. This sequence joins TRBV12-3 or TRBV12-4 and TRBJ2-1; D is uncertain. CDR3 length: 12 amino acids. Trimming removed 8 bases at V and 3 bases at J, with 8 bases between.